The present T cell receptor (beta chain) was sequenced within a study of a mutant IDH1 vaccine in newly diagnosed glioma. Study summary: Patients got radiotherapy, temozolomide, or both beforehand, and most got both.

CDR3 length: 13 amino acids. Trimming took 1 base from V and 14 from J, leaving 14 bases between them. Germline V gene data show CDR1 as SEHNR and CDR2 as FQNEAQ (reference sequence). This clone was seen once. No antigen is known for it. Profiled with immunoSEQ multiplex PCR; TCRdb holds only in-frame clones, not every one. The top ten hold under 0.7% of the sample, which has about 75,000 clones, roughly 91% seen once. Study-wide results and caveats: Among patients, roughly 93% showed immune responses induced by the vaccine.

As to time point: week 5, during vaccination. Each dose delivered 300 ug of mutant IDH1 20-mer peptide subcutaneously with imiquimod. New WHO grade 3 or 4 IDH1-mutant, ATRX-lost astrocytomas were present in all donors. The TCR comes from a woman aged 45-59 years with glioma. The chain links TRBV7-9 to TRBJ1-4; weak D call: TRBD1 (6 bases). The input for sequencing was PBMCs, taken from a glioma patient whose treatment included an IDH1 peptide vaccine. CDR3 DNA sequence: TGTGCCAGCAGCTTAGTCCGAGGGGGAAGTCTGTTTTTT. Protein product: CASSLVRGGSLFF.